The 15 T cell receptor beta chains in this list originate from one sample, sequenced in a study of CDR3 diversity in severe acne. TCRdb recomputed calls from the PCR reads with MiXCR, one row per CDR3 protein. Of roughly 100,000 distinct CDR3 sequences listed, around 56% were seen once; the top ten hold roughly 12%. The specimen was blood. These receptors came from a male donor with acne.

At least ten counts were recorded for this clonotype. The CDR3 here is CASSQQGGLGQETQYF. CDR3 nucleotides: TGTGCCAGCAGCCAGCAGGGTGGTTTAGGACAAGAGACCCAGTACTTC. The chain combines TRBV6-5 with TRBJ2-5; D perhaps matches TRBD1 (5 bases). CDR1 MNHEY and CDR2 SVGAGI come from the germline V gene. The CDR3 has 16 residues. Trimming cost V 6 bases and J 2 bases, with 19 bases left between them.

This clonotype occurred once. The J gene is TRBJ2-7, the V gene TRBV20-1; weak D call: TRBD1 (6 bases). Trimming took off 5 bases at V and 0 bases at J, with 8 bases between the two ends. CDR3 length: 12 amino acids. Per the germline V gene, CDR1 is DFQATT and CDR2 is SNEGSKA (reference sequence). The CDR3 is CSASTGSYEQYF. CDR3 nucleotides: TGCAGTGCTTCGACAGGCTCCTACGAGCAGTACTTC.

This clonotype was observed many times. V usage is TRBV6-5 and J usage is TRBJ2-5, with 7 bases that match TRBD2. This CDR3 spans 14 amino acids. Germline-derived CDR1 and CDR2 are MNHEY and SVGAGI. Unmatched junction bases numbered 8, after V lost 6 bases and J lost 4 bases. The CDR3 is CASRSGRARETQYF. DNA of the CDR3: TGTGCCAGCAGATCAGGGAGGGCTAGAGAGACCCAGTACTTC.

The J gene is TRBJ2-5, the V gene TRBV7-2; D is possibly TRBD2 (6 bases). The J call is doubtful: the DNA matches TRBJ2-1 better. The CDR3 covers 15 residues. Germline lookup yields CDR1 SGHTA and CDR2 FQGNSA. The CDR3 DNA is TGTGCCAGCAGCTCCGCCGGGGGTACCTACAATGAGCAGTTCTTC. Its translation is CASSSAGGTYNEQFF.

V and J are TRBV6-6 and TRBJ2-1; TRBD2 matches at 7 bases. CDR3 length: 17 amino acids. V lost 5 bases, J lost 6 bases, and 16 bases stayed unmatched. Germline V lookup: CDR1 MNHNY, CDR2 SVGAGI (reference sequence). The DNA of the CDR3 is TGTGCCAGCAGTCGCGGAGCCGACCCGGGAGGAGGCAATGAGCAGTTCTTC. It codes for CASSRGADPGGGNEQFF.

CDR3 amino acids: CASSLADRGYEQYF. In nucleotides, the CDR3 is TGTGCCAGCAGCTTAGCGGACAGGGGTTACGAGCAGTACTTC. The J gene is TRBJ2-7, the V gene TRBV7-9; 9 nucleotides line up with TRBD1. J gave up 4 bases and V 0 bases, and 1 base lay outside the gene matches. Germline loops: CDR1 SEHNR, CDR2 FQNEAQ (reference sequence). This CDR3 spans 14 amino acids.

This clonotype is a singleton in its sample. The chain recombines TRBV7-2 with TRBJ2-5; 12 positions agree with TRBD2. This CDR3 spans 18 amino acids. V gave up 6 bases and J gave up 0 bases; unmatched junction bases: 11. CDR1 is SGHTA, CDR2 FQGNSA, per germline. The CDR3 protein is CASSFPLAGGMYQETQYF. The CDR3 DNA reads as TGTGCCAGCAGTTTCCCACTAGCGGGAGGCATGTACCAAGAGACCCAGTACTTC.

This clonotype is judged medium-sized. The chain combines TRBV10-3 with TRBJ2-6, with a weak D call TRBD2 (6 bases). This CDR3 is 17 amino acids long. Germline CDR1 reads ENHRY; CDR2 reads SYGVKD. V lost 0 bases and J lost 2, with 11 bases in between. The CDR3 is CAISESNGGTGANVLTF. The DNA of the CDR3 is TGTGCCATCAGTGAGTCGAACGGGGGAACTGGGGCCAACGTCCTGACTTTC.

There are many counts of this clonotype. The chain couples TRBV7-3 to TRBJ2-1, with D perhaps given as TRBD1 or TRBD2 (6 bases each). This CDR3 region has 20 residues. Between the trimmed V and J ends, which lost 1 base and 4 bases, there was a span of 26 bases. Germline V CDR1 and CDR2: SGHTA, FQGTGA. The CDR3 spells CASSLKGSGVPPGVYNEQFF. CDR3 DNA: TGTGCCAGCAGCTTAAAGGGGTCGGGGGTCCCTCCAGGGGTGTACAATGAGCAGTTCTTC.

The V and J genes are TRBV6-4 and TRBJ2-3; 9 bases fit TRBD2. J was trimmed by 0 bases and V by 0 bases; bases with no gene match: 1. In germline, CDR1 is MRHNA, CDR2 SNTAGT. The CDR3 is 16 residues long. CDR3 coding DNA: TGTGCCAGCAGTGACTCTAGCGGGAGAAGCACAGATACGCAGTATTTT. This translates into CASSDSSGRSTDTQYF.

J is TRBJ2-2 and V is TRBV7-2; tentative D call: TRBD2 (6 bases). This CDR3 comprises 16 residues. CDR1 SGHTA and CDR2 FQGNSA come from the germline V gene. Trimming cost V 4 bases and J 1 base, with 13 bases left between them. In nucleotides, the CDR3 is TGTGCCAGCAGCTCAATGGCGGGGATGAACACCGGGGAGCTGTTTTTT. Amino acids: CASSSMAGMNTGELFF.

The genes are TRBV7-3 and TRBJ2-7; D is undetermined. V was trimmed by 5 bases and J by 3 bases, leaving 11 bases between them. Germline-derived CDR1 and CDR2 are SGHTA and FQGTGA. The CDR3 consists of 13 residues. CDR3 nucleotides: TGTGCCAGCAGCCATGGACCAGACTACGAGCAGTACTTC. This gives the protein CASSHGPDYEQYF.

Comments on this clonotype: A junction boundary mismatches the germline segment, possibly from a read error. The V call is TRBV19, the J call TRBJ2-1, with a tentative D call TRBD1 (5 bases). This CDR3 spans 15 amino acids. Germline values: CDR1 LNHDA, CDR2 SQIVND (reference sequence). The CDR3 loop reads CASSELETDNNEQSF. The CDR3 region has the DNA TGTGCCAGCAGTGAGCTGGAGACAGATAACAATGAGCAGTCCTTC.

Worth noting for this clonotype: An end of the junction does not agree with germline; a read error may underlie this. The chain is built from TRBV6-4 and TRBJ2-2; TRBD2 is a possible D gene (5 bases). The germline V gene has CDR1 MRHNA and CDR2 SNTAGT. The CDR3 totals 13 residues. The CDR3 loop reads CASSDSNTGELSF. The DNA of the CDR3 is TGTGCCAGCAGTGACTCTAACACCGGGGAGCTGTCTTTT.

The gene calls are TRBV3-1 and TRBJ2-2; 14 bases line up with TRBD2. Per germline, CDR1 LGHDT and CDR2 YNNKEL (reference sequence). The CDR3 sequence is 17 residues long. V gave up 0 bases and J gave up 4 bases; unmatched junction bases: 1. CDR3: CASSQEGLAGVTGELFF. CDR3 coding DNA: TGTGCCAGCAGCCAAGAGGGACTAGCGGGAGTCACCGGGGAGCTGTTTTTT.